The source of this T cell receptor (beta chain) is a study of long-term antiretroviral therapy in people with HIV. Assay version v3.0 of immunoSEQ was used, and it was run at survey level. Produced via immunoSEQ multiplex PCR; TCRdb's table is partial and in-frame only. The table lists tens of thousands of clones, 88% of them singletons. The V gene lost 5 bases and the J gene lost 4 bases, with 14 bases spanning the gap. Germline CDR1 is SGHRS and CDR2 is YFSETQ. The CDR3 has 14 amino acids. The chain joins TRBV5-1 to TRBJ2-3; weak D call: TRBD1 (6 bases). Sequencing used unsorted PBMCs, obtained more than 4.3 years after starting antiretroviral therapy. The sequence was obtained from a man younger than 45 with HIV. DNA of the CDR3: TGCGCCAGCAGGGACAGTTCACACGCAGATACGCAGTATTTT. Translation gives CASRDSSHADTQYF.